The T cell receptor beta chain described here comes from a study of CD8+ T cells in alopecia areata. Whole-study findings and limits: Because of a solitary nonresponder, the connection of baseline CD8+ expansion to response stays uncertain.

RNA, once extracted, was reverse transcribed into cDNA for use as the sequencing template. Profiled with immunoSEQ multiplex PCR; TCRdb holds only in-frame clones, not every one. The table has fewer than 250,000 clones, about 65% seen once. Details on this clone: Its specificity is not known.

Treatment: oral pan-JAK inhibitor, 5-10 mg twice daily. V was clipped by 6 bases and J by 3 bases; unmatched bases: 12. CDR1 is SQVTM and CDR2 is ANQGSEA in the germline V gene. CDR3 length equals 15 residues. The chain combines TRBV29-1 with TRBJ1-2; 8 positions agree with TRBD1. The starting material was CD4+ T cells sorted from blood, obtained at approximately week 49, from a patient treated with tofacitinib. This clonotype was obtained from a human donor with alopecia areata. CDR3 loop: CSVTPGTGGDYGYTF. CDR3 nucleotide sequence: TGCAGCGTCACGCCCGGGACAGGAGGGGACTATGGCTACACCTTC.